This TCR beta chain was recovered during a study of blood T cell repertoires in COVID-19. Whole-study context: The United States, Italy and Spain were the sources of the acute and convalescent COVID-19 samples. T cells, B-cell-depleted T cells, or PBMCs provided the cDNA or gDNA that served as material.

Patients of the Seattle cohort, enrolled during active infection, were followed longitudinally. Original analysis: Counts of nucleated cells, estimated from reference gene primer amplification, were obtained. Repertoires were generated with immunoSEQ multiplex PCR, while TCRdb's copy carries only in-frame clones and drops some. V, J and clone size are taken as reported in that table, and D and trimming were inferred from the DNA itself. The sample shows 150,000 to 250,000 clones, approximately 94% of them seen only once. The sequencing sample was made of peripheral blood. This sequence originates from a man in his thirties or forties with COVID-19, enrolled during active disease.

CDR3 sequence (DNA): TGCGCCAGCAGCTTGAGGGAAGAGGGCGAGCAGTACTTC. Translated, it gives CASSLREEGEQYF. The rearrangement uses TRBV5-1 and TRBJ2-7; possibly TRBD2 for D (5 bases). Germline values: CDR1 SGHRS, CDR2 YFSETQ. V was shortened by 1 base and J by 6 bases, with 11 bases between the two germline ends. The CDR3 contains 13 residues.